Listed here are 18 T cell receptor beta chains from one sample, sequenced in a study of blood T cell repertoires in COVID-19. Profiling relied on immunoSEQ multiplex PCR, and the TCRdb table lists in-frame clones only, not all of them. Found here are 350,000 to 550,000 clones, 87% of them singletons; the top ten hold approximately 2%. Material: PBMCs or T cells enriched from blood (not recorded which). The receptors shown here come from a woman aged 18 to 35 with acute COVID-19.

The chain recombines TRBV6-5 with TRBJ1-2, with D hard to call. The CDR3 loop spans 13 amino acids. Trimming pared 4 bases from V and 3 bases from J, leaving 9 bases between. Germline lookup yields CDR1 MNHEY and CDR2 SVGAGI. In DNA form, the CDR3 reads TGTGCCAGCAGTTCCGAGGTGTACTATGGCTACACCTTC. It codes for CASSSEVYYGYTF.

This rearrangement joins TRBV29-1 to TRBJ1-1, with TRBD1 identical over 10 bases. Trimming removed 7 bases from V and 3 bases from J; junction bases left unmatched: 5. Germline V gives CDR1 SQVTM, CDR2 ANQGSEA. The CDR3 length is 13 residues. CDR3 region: CSAAGTGDTEAFF. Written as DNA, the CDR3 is TGCAGCGCAGCCGGGACAGGGGACACTGAAGCTTTCTTT.

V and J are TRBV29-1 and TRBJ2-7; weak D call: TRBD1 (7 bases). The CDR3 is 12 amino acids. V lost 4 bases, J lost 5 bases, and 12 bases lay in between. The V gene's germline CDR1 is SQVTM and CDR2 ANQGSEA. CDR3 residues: CSVGQGGNEQYF. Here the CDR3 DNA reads TGCAGCGTTGGACAGGGAGGCAACGAGCAGTACTTC.

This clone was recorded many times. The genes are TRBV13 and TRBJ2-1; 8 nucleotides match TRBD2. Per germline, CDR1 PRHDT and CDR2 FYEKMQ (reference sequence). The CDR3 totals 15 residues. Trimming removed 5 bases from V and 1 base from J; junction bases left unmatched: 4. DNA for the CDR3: TGTGCCAGCAGCCCAAGCGGGAGTTCCTACAATGAGCAGTTCTTC. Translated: CASSPSGSSYNEQFF.

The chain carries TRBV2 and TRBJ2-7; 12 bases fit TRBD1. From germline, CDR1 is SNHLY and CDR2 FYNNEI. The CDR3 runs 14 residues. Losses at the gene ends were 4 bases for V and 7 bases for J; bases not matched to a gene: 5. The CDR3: CASSAGQGALEQYF. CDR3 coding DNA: TGTGCCAGCAGTGCGGGACAGGGGGCCCTGGAGCAGTACTTC.

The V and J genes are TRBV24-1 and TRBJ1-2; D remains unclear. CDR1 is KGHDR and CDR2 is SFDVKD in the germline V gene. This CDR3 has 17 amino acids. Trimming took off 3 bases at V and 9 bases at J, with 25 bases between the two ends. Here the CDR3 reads CATSDEIREVSLYSYTF. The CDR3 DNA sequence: TGTGCCACCAGTGATGAAATCCGGGAAGTTTCCCTATATAGCTACACCTTC.

The CDR3 loop is CASSFTGGEGYTF. The CDR3 region has the DNA TGCGCCAGCAGCTTTACAGGGGGGGAAGGCTACACCTTC. J is TRBJ1-2 and V is TRBV5-1; 8 bases agree with TRBD1. J gave up 8 bases and V 2 bases, and 5 bases lay outside the gene matches. The CDR3 extends over 13 amino acids. Germline CDR1 reads SGHRS; CDR2 reads YFSETQ.

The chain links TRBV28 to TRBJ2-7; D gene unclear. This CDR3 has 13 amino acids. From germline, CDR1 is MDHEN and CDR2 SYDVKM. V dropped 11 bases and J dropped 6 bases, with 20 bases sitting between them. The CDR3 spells CASQWATPGEQYF. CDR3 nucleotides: TGTGCCTCTCAATGGGCAACCCCCGGCGAGCAGTACTTC.

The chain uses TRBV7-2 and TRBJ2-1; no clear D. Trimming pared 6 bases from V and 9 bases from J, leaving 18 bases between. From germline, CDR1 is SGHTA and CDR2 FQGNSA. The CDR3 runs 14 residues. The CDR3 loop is CASRPRRSVGEQFF. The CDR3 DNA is TGTGCCAGCAGGCCTAGACGGTCGGTGGGTGAGCAGTTCTTC.

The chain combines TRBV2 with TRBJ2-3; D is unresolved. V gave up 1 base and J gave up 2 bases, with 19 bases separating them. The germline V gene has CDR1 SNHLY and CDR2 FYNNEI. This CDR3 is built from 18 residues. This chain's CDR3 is CASSEVVFGGDSTDTQYF. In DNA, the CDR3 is TGTGCCAGCAGTGAAGTTGTATTTGGCGGAGACTCCACAGATACGCAGTATTTT.

CDR3 sequence reads: CASSARGTSVDNEQFF. CDR3 DNA: TGTGCCAGCAGCGCGAGAGGGACTAGCGTAGACAATGAGCAGTTCTTC. The chain recombines TRBV9 with TRBJ2-1; 10 bases match TRBD2. Germline V lookup: CDR1 SGDLS, CDR2 YYNGEE. V was clipped by 3 bases and J by 5 bases; unmatched bases: 8. The CDR3 consists of 16 residues.

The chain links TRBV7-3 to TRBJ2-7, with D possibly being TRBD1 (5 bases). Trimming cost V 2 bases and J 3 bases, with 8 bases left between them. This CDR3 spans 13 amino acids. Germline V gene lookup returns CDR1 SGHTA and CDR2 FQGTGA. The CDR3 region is CASSLQQDYEQYF. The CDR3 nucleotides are TGTGCCAGCAGCTTACAACAGGACTACGAGCAGTACTTC.

The DNA for the CDR3 is TGTGCCAGCATCGGACAGTCTGAAGCTTTCTTT. This codes for CASIGQSEAFF. The chain employs TRBV5-6 and TRBJ1-1; tentative D call: TRBD1 (6 bases). CDR3 size: 11 residues. The germline gives CDR1 SGHDT, CDR2 YYEEEE. Trimming stripped 6 bases from V and 6 bases from J, with 9 bases between.

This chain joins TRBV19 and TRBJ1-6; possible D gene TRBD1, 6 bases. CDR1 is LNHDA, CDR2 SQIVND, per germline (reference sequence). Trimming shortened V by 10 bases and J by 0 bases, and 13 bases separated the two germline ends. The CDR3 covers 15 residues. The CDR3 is CATSSGVSYNSPLHF. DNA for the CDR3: TGTGCCACCTCATCAGGGGTCTCCTATAATTCACCCCTCCACTTT.

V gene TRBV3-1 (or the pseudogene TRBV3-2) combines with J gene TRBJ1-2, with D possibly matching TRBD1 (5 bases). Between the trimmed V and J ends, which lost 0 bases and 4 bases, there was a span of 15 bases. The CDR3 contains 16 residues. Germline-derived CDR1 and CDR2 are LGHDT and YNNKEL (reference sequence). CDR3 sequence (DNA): TGTGCCAGCAGCCAAGATCGGTCGACAGTTCTCTATGGCTACACCTTC. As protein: CASSQDRSTVLYGYTF.

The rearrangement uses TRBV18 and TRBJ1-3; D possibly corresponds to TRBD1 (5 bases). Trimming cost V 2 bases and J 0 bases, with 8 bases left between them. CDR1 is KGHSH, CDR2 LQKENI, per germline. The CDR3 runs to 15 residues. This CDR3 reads CASSPGHFSGNTIYF. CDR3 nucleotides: TGTGCCAGCTCACCAGGACATTTCTCTGGAAACACCATATATTTT.

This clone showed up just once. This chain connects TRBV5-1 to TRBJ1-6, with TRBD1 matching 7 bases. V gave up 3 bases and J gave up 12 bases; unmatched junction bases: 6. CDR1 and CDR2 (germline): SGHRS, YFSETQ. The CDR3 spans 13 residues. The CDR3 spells CASSSRQGRPLHF. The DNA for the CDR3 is TGCGCCAGCAGCTCTAGACAGGGAAGACCCCTCCACTTT.

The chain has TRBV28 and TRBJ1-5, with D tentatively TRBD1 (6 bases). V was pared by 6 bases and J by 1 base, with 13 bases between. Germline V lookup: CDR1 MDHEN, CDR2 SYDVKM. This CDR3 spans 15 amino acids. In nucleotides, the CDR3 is TGTGCCAGCAGACGCAGGCAGGGGAGCAATCAGCCCCAGCATTTT. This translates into CASRRRQGSNQPQHF.